This is a list of T cell receptor beta chains from one sample in a study of CD8 T cells in Susac syndrome. TCRdb redid the calling of the immunoSEQ multiplex PCR reads with MiXCR, one entry per CDR3 protein. In the table there are hundreds of thousands of distinct CDR3 sequences, over 75% of which are singletons. The sequenced sample was CD8+ T cells from PBMCs. The receptors were gathered from a human donor with multiple sclerosis. The CDR3 runs from the conserved cysteine through the conserved F or W. The order of the fields is D gene, J gene, V gene, clone size, CDR3 protein, CDR3 DNA. D genes are given only for firm matches. Clone size appears in some rows only: once, few, many, or a class for an expanded clone.

>TRBD1|TRBJ1-1|TRBV7-9|NA
CASSTAGQGYTEAFF
TGTGCCAGCAGCACCGCGGGACAGGGGTACACTGAAGCTTTCTTT
>TRBD1|TRBJ1-5|TRBV6-5|NA
CASSWTGEDQPQHF
TGTGCCAGCAGTTGGACAGGGGAGGACCAGCCCCAGCATTTT
>NA|TRBJ2-7|TRBV6-2/TRBV6-3|NA
CASSYSFGRFDEQYF
TGTGCCAGCAGTTACTCGTTCGGGAGATTCGACGAGCAGTACTTC
>TRBD2|TRBJ2-1|TRBV4-1|NA
CASSQAAGGWDEQFF
TGCGCCAGCAGCCAAGCAGCGGGAGGGTGGGATGAGCAGTTCTTC
>NA|TRBJ1-5|TRBV12-3/TRBV12-4|NA
CASSFVGAPRAYSNQPQHF
TGTGCCAGCAGTTTCGTTGGAGCCCCCCGCGCATATAGCAATCAGCCCCAGCATTTT
>NA|TRBJ2-5|TRBV4-2|NA
CASSREGLQETQYF
TGTGCCAGCAGCCGTGAAGGTCTACAAGAGACCCAGTACTTC
>TRBD2|TRBJ2-1|TRBV19|NA
CASSRREGRYNEQFF
TGTGCCAGTAGCCGCCGGGAGGGCCGCTACAATGAGCAGTTCTTC
>TRBD2|TRBJ2-7|TRBV7-9|NA
CASSLGGGPSGGYEQYF
TGTGCCAGCAGCTTAGGGGGGGGGCCGAGCGGGGGATACGAGCAGTACTTC
>TRBD1|TRBJ2-1|TRBV4-3|NA
CASSQDRGSYNEQFF
TGCGCCAGCAGCCAGGACAGGGGCTCCTACAATGAGCAGTTCTTC
>NA|TRBJ1-6|TRBV20-1|NA
CSASYVKTGNSPLHF
TGCAGTGCTAGTTACGTCAAGACCGGGAATTCACCCCTCCACTTT
>NA|TRBJ2-7|TRBV7-2|NA
CASSSLGARSYEQYF
TGTGCCAGCAGCTCACTAGGGGCTCGTTCGTACGAGCAGTACTTC
>NA|TRBJ2-7|TRBV7-8|NA
CASSLVGDEQYF
TGTGCCAGCAGCTTAGTAGGGGACGAGCAGTACTTC
>NA|TRBJ2-7|TRBV12-5|NA
CASAPGLSYEQYF
TGTGCTAGTGCCCCAGGGTTGTCCTACGAGCAGTACTTC
>NA|TRBJ2-1|TRBV4-3|NA
CASSPDYGNYNEQFF
TGCGCCAGCAGCCCGGACTACGGGAACTACAATGAGCAGTTCTTC
>NA|TRBJ2-5|TRBV4-3|few
CASSQKTGSGSETQYF
TGCGCCAGCAGCCAAAAAACCGGGAGTGGGAGTGAGACCCAGTACTTC
>TRBD1|TRBJ1-1|TRBV7-3|NA
CASSPTGGANTEAFF
TGTGCCAGCAGCCCGACAGGGGGCGCGAACACTGAAGCTTTCTTT
>NA|TRBJ1-5|TRBV27|NA
CASSLGRSRQPQHF
TGTGCCAGCAGTTTGGGGCGTTCACGGCAGCCCCAGCATTTT
>NA|TRBJ2-2|TRBV20-1|NA
CSARDLLGELFF
TGCAGTGCTAGAGATCTCCTCGGGGAGCTGTTTTTT
>NA|TRBJ2-3|TRBV20-1|NA
CSARDWPALGTDTQYF
TGCAGTGCTAGAGATTGGCCGGCTTTAGGCACAGATACGCAGTATTTT
>NA|TRBJ2-1|TRBV6-4|NA
CASSDSGTYEQFF
TGTGCCAGCAGTGACTCGGGGACCTATGAGCAGTTCTTC
>NA|TRBJ2-1|TRBV27|NA
CASSLLGFGSIYNEQFF
TGTGCCAGCAGTTTGCTGGGGTTCGGATCCATATACAATGAGCAGTTCTTC
>NA|TRBJ1-2|TRBV30|NA
CAWSVTANYGYTF
TGTGCCTGGAGTGTAACTGCTAACTATGGCTACACCTTC
>TRBD1|TRBJ2-2|TRBV28|NA
CASSFPYRGSGELFF
TGTGCCAGCAGTTTCCCCTACAGGGGTTCCGGGGAGCTGTTTTTT
>TRBD2|TRBJ2-1|TRBV7-2|few
CASSQAGGPYNEQFF
TGTGCCAGCAGCCAAGCGGGAGGCCCCTACAATGAGCAGTTCTTC
>TRBD1|TRBJ2-1|TRBV4-1|NA
CASSQVQGVSSYNEQFF
TGCGCCAGCAGCCAAGTACAGGGGGTGAGCTCCTACAATGAGCAGTTCTTC
>TRBD2|TRBJ2-5|TRBV2|once
CASNPSGGAGRRETQYF
TGTGCCAGCAACCCCAGCGGGGGGGCCGGTCGGCGCGAGACCCAGTACTTC
>TRBD2|TRBJ2-3|TRBV2|once
CASSEGTSGSGDTQYF
TGTGCCAGCAGTGAAGGAACTAGCGGTTCAGGAGATACGCAGTATTTT
>TRBD1|TRBJ2-7|TRBV29-1|NA
CSVGPRTGVREQYF
TGCAGCGTTGGCCCTAGGACAGGGGTTCGAGAGCAGTACTTC
>NA|TRBJ1-2|TRBV20-1|NA
CSAREGNREWDGYTF
TGCAGTGCTAGAGAAGGGAACAGGGAGTGGGACGGCTACACCTTC
>TRBD2|TRBJ2-7|TRBV3-1|NA
CASTLAGDEQYF
TGTGCCAGTACGTTAGCGGGGGACGAGCAGTACTTC
>NA|TRBJ2-2|TRBV11-3|NA
CASSRGAGELFF
TGTGCCAGCAGCCGGGGCGCCGGGGAGCTGTTTTTT
>NA|TRBJ1-5|TRBV27|NA
CASSFMYGNQPQHF
TGTGCCAGCAGTTTTATGTATGGCAATCAGCCCCAGCATTTT
>NA|TRBJ2-3|TRBV12-3/TRBV12-4|NA
CASSPYKGLPRAQYF
TGTGCCAGCAGCCCCTATAAGGGACTCCCCCGGGCGCAGTATTTT
>NA|TRBJ2-1|TRBV4-3|NA
CASSHHQGLNSYNEQFF
TGCGCCAGCAGCCACCATCAGGGCCTTAACTCCTACAATGAGCAGTTCTTC
>NA|TRBJ1-1|TRBV5-1|NA
CASSDPWGTEAFF
TGCGCCAGCAGCGACCCGTGGGGCACTGAAGCTTTCTTT
>NA|TRBJ2-1|TRBV7-2|NA
CASSLATKGEQFF
TGTGCCAGCAGCTTAGCGACCAAGGGGGAGCAGTTCTTC
>NA|TRBJ2-1|TRBV5-6|NA
CASSLSSVGGVYNEQFF
TGTGCCAGCAGCTTGTCGAGTGTGGGGGGCGTATACAATGAGCAGTTCTTC
>TRBD1|TRBJ2-7|TRBV3-1|few
CASTSSGTGTYEQYF
TGTGCCAGCACCTCCTCCGGGACAGGCACCTACGAGCAGTACTTC
>NA|TRBJ2-7|TRBV7-9|NA
CASSLEQWGYEQYF
TGTGCCAGCAGCTTAGAACAGTGGGGCTACGAGCAGTACTTC
>TRBD2|TRBJ2-3|TRBV11-1|NA
CASSSLVAGGRNRFTDTQYF
TGTGCCAGCAGCTCCTTGGTAGCGGGGGGCAGAAACCGCTTCACAGATACGCAGTATTTT
>NA|TRBJ2-7|TRBV2|once
CASSGAGPPYEQYF
TGTGCCAGCAGTGGGGCAGGACCTCCCTACGAGCAGTACTTC
>NA|TRBJ2-2|TRBV4-2|once
CASSPYAPPNTGELFF
TGTGCCAGCAGCCCTTATGCGCCCCCGAACACCGGGGAGCTGTTTTTT
>TRBD2|TRBJ2-3|TRBV6-5|NA
CASSYTGGADTQYF
TGTGCCAGCAGTTACACTGGGGGGGCAGATACGCAGTATTTT
>NA|TRBJ2-7|TRBV9|NA
CASSVAAEGDYEQYF
TGTGCCAGCAGCGTAGCTGCTGAGGGGGATTACGAGCAGTACTTC
>NA|TRBJ2-3|TRBV10-3|NA
CAIRPRGTDTQYF
TGTGCCATCAGACCCCGGGGCACAGATACGCAGTATTTT
>NA|TRBJ2-5|TRBV2|NA
CASSERSQETQYF
TGTGCCAGCAGTGAAAGGTCCCAAGAGACCCAGTACTTC
>TRBD2|TRBJ2-1|TRBV6-5|NA
CASSYFGLAGGNEQFF
TGTGCCAGCAGTTACTTCGGGCTAGCGGGAGGCAATGAGCAGTTCTTC
>TRBD1|TRBJ2-7|TRBV6-2/TRBV6-3|NA
CASSSTGAHEQYF
TGTGCCAGCAGTTCGACAGGGGCCCACGAGCAGTACTTC
>NA|TRBJ1-1|TRBV7-8|medium-sized
CASSLTMDILMGDTEAFF
TGTGCCAGCAGCTTAACGATGGACATTTTAATGGGGGACACTGAAGCTTTCTTT
>NA|TRBJ2-7|TRBV5-1|NA
CASSPTRTNHVREQYF
TGCGCCAGCAGCCCTACGAGGACTAACCACGTACGCGAGCAGTACTTC
>TRBD2|TRBJ2-7|TRBV11-1|NA
CASSLRGTSGVLPPYEQYF
TGTGCCAGCAGCTTAAGGGGGACTAGCGGGGTCCTCCCTCCCTACGAGCAGTACTTC
>NA|TRBJ2-3|TRBV6-4|NA
CASSEGLGADTQYF
TGTGCCAGCAGTGAGGGCCTGGGGGCAGATACGCAGTATTTT
>NA|TRBJ1-1|TRBV5-1|NA
CASSLVTGNTEAFF
TGCGCCAGCAGCTTGGTTACGGGAAACACTGAAGCTTTCTTT
>NA|TRBJ2-1|TRBV2|once
CASSDYRWEDEQFF
TGTGCCAGCAGTGACTACCGCTGGGAAGATGAGCAGTTCTTC
>NA|TRBJ1-5|TRBV10-3|NA
CAISDPPTAQPQHF
TGTGCCATCAGTGACCCTCCGACAGCCCAGCCCCAGCATTTT
>NA|TRBJ2-3|TRBV10-3|once
CAIRGEFGADTQYF
TGTGCCATCAGGGGGGAATTTGGGGCAGATACGCAGTATTTT